This T cell receptor beta chain came from a study of cytomegalovirus exposure and HLA in healthy donors. Study-level findings and limits: Earlier analysis yielded a pattern in which most TCR beta V segments were productive about 87% or about 30% of the time.

In the case of this clone: Antigen: not known. Germline and junction disagree at one end, which may indicate a read error.

The primer mix had 60 Vbeta and 13 Jbeta primers. TCRdb's copy holds only in-frame clones and misses some; the assay was immunoSEQ multiplex PCR. This table holds some 110,000 clones, 79% found once. The germline CDR1 and CDR2 sequences are SGHRS and YFSETQ. The CDR3 has 17 residues. This TCR came from a woman between 18 and 29 years old in good health and CMV-seropositive. Sequencing was done on a sample of PBMCs. The gene calls are TRBV5-1 and TRBJ2-5; 9 bases agree with TRBD2. CDR3 in DNA: TGCGACAGCAGCGGGGGGCCGGGACAGACAACCCAAGAGACCCAGTACTTC. Protein sequence: CDSSGGPGQTTQETQYF.